The T cell receptor beta chain described here comes from a study of cytomegalovirus exposure and HLA in healthy donors. Study results and caveats: Roughly uniform sequencing depth across donors was assumed, possibly incorrectly. Analysis was carried out at a later point, and it linked a missense DCLRE1C variant to TCR beta V- and J-gene trimming.

About this clone: Its cognate antigen is unknown.

The CDR3 contains 14 residues. V was shortened by 5 bases and J by 7 bases, with 15 bases between the two germline ends. CDR1 ENHRY and CDR2 SYGVKD come from the germline V gene. The study ran its PCR with 60 Vbeta and 13 Jbeta primers. Data came from immunoSEQ multiplex PCR; TCRdb stores just in-frame clones and leaves some out. The table lists 75,000 to 95,000 clones, roughly 80% of them singletons. The TCR comes from a middle-aged woman in good health and CMV-seropositive. The rearrangement links TRBV10-3 to TRBJ1-5; no reliable D call. Sequencing was performed on PBMCs. This CDR3 reads CAISSQEGEQPQHF. CDR3 DNA sequence: TGTGCCATCAGTTCCCAGGAGGGCGAACAGCCCCAGCATTTT.